The clone carrying this T cell receptor beta chain has a single count. In the original processing: Reference gene primer amplification yielded estimated nucleated cell counts. The method was immunoSEQ multiplex PCR; TCRdb's version includes in-frame clones alone and lacks a portion of them. The V and J calls and the clone size are those of that table, but D and trimming were determined from the DNA. Of about 46,000 clones in the sample, 88% were seen once. Trimming took off 4 bases at V and 0 bases at J, with 3 bases between the two ends. The CDR3 covers 12 residues. Germline V gives CDR1 SGHRS, CDR2 YFSETQ. This entry comes from a study of blood T cell repertoires in COVID-19. Across the whole study: Acute-phase and convalescent COVID-19 samples originated in the United States, Italy and Spain. The cDNA or gDNA used as material had been derived from T cells, B-cell-depleted T cells, or PBMCs.

Sequenced: peripheral blood. This chain links TRBV5-1 with TRBJ2-3; D is unresolved. This receptor was taken from a man aged 50-59 years with active COVID-19. DNA of the CDR3: TGCGCCAGCAGCACTAGCACAGATACGCAGTATTTT. It is translated as CASSTSTDTQYF.